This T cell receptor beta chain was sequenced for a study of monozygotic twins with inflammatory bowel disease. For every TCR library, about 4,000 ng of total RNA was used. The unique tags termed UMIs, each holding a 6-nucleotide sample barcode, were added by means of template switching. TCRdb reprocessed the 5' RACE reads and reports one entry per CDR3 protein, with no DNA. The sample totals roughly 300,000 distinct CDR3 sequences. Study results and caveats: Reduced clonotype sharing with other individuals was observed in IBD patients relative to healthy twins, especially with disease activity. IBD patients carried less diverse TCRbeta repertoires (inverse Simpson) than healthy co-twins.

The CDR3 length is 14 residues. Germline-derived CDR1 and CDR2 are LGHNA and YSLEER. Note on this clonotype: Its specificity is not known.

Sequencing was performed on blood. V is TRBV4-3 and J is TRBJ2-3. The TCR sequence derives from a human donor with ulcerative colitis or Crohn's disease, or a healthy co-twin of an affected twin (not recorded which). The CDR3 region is CASSQDYGTDTQYF.